This record concerns one T cell receptor beta chain sequence. The clone's antigen remains unknown. No base-level quality is on record; no much larger clone is a single base apart. The sample comes from a study of blood T cells in healthy people across ages (dated by TCRdb to the mid-2010s). About the investigation overall: In model experiments, roughly one uniquely barcoded TCR beta cDNA molecule per two T cells was captured by template switching. Using the same blood draw, the study looked at two additional independent replicas of 1 million unique cDNA reads for two donors, one aged 18 to 30 and the other aged 80 or older. The study measured age-related changes in TCR beta repertoire diversity using deep sequencing normalized with unique cDNA molecular identifiers. The donors were split into four age groups: young (average 16 years), middle-aged (39), aged (roughly 68) and long-lived (82). The study at large found these results: Compared with the aged group, the long-lived group had more naive CD4+ T cells, fewer expanded clones and increased TCR diversity, suggesting age selection. Estimates of total diversity from one million sequenced T cells were regarded as lower bounds and underestimates. There was a strong correlation between observed TCR beta diversity and the percentage of naive T cells measured by flow cytometry. Donor CMV infection status was unknown, potentially confounding age-related changes in expanded clonotypes. As age increased, observed TCR beta diversity per million T cells dropped in a roughly linear way, and a significant reduction was already evident by age about 40. Because profiling used bulk unsorted PBMCs, naive and antigen-experienced compartments could not be compared conclusively.

The donors were some 39 Caucasian individuals from Russia, aged roughly 6 to 90 years, who were systemically healthy. Ten milliliters of peripheral blood were drawn from each donor into EDTA-treated Vacutainer tubes. Ficoll-Paque density-gradient centrifugation was used to isolate PBMCs, with at least 6.5 million obtained per sample. Trizol reagent was used to extract total RNA from PBMCs, with at least 5.5 micrograms per sample. For every donor, flow cytometry on a PBMC aliquot measured the percentage of naive CD45RAhigh/CD27high T cells. Relative to germline, V is 4 bases shorter and J is 4 bases shorter, with 16 bases between their ends. The CDR3 holds 15 amino acids from the cysteine to the phenylalanine. Only CDR3 DNA is held: 45 bases, read in frame from base 1. The library came from 5' RACE. The data were produced on an Illumina HiSeq 2500. A second about 7 to 11 cycle PCR used a sample-barcoded 5' primer and a J-beta primer mix. Each TCR beta cDNA molecule received a unique molecular identifier from a template-switch 5' adaptor carrying 12 random nucleotides. Each sample yielded at least 2.5 million CDR3-containing paired-end reads. First-strand cDNA was synthesized from all RNA with the Mint cDNA synthesis kit, primed by a TRBC-specific oligonucleotide. Following uracil-DNA glycosylase treatment, all cDNA underwent a first 18-cycle PCR with the universal primers M1SS and BC2_uni_R. The authors processed their data as follows. Normalization of each sample was performed by random selection of 1 million high-quality reads, each carrying a distinct molecular identifier. Instead of being binned into consensus sequences, reads with shared molecular identifiers were discarded. MiTCR, with a Q25 quality threshold and the strictest error-elimination algorithm, was used for CDR3 identification, clonotype clustering and error correction. Lower-bound total TCR beta diversity was estimated with a nonparametric unseen species model using Euler transformation. TCRdb passed the public sequencing reads through fastp at Q25 and MiXCR, retaining productive beta sequences. CDR3 protein sequences are deduplicated, and each keeps its most common genes and DNA. Here the V and J calls rest on TCRdb's processing, not on the authors' analysis. Recorded for this sample are over a million distinct CDR3 sequences; 20% to 25% of them occurred a single time. The top ten constitute 0.65% to 0.95% of the sample.

The same specimen was also included in a second study, on T cells of mothers and their children. Looking at the second paper: Donors were nine systemically healthy Caucasian individuals: three mothers and their six children. cDNA synthesis consumed the entire amount of extracted RNA, loaded at roughly 1.5 ug RNA in each 15 ul reaction. In the second PCR, the M1S primer added sample barcodes and 2-4 random nucleotides. Each mother yielded over 8.5 million TCR beta CDR3 reads and each child 3 million or so reads. Thymic selection shapes the output of TCR recombination in a similar way in related and unrelated pairs, and inherited differences have a minor effect. Related mother-child pairs always showed normalized repertoire overlap that was slightly higher than in unrelated mother-child pairs, though the difference was never significant. Persistent microchimeric T cell clones were not detected, at a sensitivity of around 100 clones per million clonotypes. In the study, deep NGS was used to compare the TCR beta repertoires of mothers and children, and features distinguishing related mother-child pairs from unrelated individuals were sought. Mothers averaged 40 +/- 4 years of age and children averaged about 10 +/- 4 years. Libraries were sequenced on Illumina HiSeq 2000 with 100+100 nt paired-end reads after adapter ligation with NEBNext reagents. To avoid cross-contamination, the mother libraries and the child libraries were prepared a month apart and sequenced in separate runs. Each donor had between roughly 500,000 and 2,200,000 distinct TCR beta clonotypes identified. Naive TCR beta clonotypes were estimated from low-frequency clonotypes matched to each donor's FACS-determined naive share, without sorting.

The sequenced material came from blood. The clonotype was recovered from a girl aged 2-15 years in good health. The receptor chain draws on TRBV12-3 or TRBV12-4 and TRBJ1-2; no D segment can be confidently identified. Read as DNA, the sequence is TGTGCCAGCAGTTACCTCCCGGGGAGCACCTATGGCTACACCTTC. Translated, this is CASSYLPGSTYGYTF.